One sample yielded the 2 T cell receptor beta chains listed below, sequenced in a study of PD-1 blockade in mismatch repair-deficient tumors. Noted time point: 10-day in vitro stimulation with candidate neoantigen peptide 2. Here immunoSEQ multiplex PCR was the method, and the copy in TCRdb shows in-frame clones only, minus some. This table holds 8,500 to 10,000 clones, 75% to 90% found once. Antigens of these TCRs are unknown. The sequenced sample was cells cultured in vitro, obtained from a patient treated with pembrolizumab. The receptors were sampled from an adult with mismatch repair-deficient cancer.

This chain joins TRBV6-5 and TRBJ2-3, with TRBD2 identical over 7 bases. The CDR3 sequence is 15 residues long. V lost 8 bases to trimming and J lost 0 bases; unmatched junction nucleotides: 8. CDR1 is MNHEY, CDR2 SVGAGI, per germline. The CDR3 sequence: CASGLAGTSTDTQYF. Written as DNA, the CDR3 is TGTGCCAGCGGCTTAGCGGGTACTAGCACAGATACGCAGTATTTT.

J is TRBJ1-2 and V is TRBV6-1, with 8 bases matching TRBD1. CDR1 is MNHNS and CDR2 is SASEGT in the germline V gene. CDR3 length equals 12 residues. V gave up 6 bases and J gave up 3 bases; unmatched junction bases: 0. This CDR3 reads CASRGQDYGYTF. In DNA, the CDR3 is TGTGCCAGCAGGGGACAGGACTATGGCTACACCTTC.